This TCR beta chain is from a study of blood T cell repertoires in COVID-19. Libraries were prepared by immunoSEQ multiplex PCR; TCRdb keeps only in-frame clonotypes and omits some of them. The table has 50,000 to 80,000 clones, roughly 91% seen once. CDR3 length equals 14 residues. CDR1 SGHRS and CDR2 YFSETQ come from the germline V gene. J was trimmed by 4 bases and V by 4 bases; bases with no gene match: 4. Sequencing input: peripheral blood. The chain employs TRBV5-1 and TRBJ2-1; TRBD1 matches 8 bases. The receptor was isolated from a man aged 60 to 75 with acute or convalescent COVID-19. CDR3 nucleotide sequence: TGCGCCAGCAGCGATGGACAGGGATACAATGAGCAGTTCTTC. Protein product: CASSDGQGYNEQFF.